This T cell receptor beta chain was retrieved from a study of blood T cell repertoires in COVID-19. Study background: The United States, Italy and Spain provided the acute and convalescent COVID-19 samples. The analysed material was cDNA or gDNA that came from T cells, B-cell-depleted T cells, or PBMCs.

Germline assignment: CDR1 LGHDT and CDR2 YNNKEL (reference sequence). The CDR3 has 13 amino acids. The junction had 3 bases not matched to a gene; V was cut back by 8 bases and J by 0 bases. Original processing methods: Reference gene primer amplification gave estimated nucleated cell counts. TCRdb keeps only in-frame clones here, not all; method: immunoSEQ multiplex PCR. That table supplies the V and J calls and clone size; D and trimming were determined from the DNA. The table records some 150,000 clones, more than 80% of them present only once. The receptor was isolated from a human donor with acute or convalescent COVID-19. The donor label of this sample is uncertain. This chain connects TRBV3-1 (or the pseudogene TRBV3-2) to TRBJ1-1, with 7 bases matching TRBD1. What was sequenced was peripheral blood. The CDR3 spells CASEDRLNTEAFF. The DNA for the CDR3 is TGTGCCAGCGAGGACAGGCTGAACACTGAAGCTTTCTTT.